Below are 18 T cell receptor beta chains sequenced from a single sample in a study of shared clonotypes between healthy human individuals. Naivety among CD8 cells was defined by CD45RO negativity and positive CCR7 selection, thereby excluding terminally differentiated effector memory CD45RA+ cells. Measured with immunoSEQ multiplex PCR; TCRdb has only the in-frame clones, and not every one. The sample consists of around 2.1 million clones, 85% to 95% of them appearing once. The sequenced sample consisted of naive CD8+ T cells from PBMCs. All receptors come from a man younger than 30 in good health. Some clones in this sample may be carry-over from other donors' samples.

The V and J genes are TRBV28 and TRBJ2-4, with a weak D call TRBD2 (6 bases). Germline lookup yields CDR1 MDHEN and CDR2 SYDVKM. This CDR3 contains 16 residues. V lost 6 bases and J 1 base, leaving 16 bases between the germline ends. The CDR3 region is CASRSILGGAKNIQYF. In DNA, the CDR3 is TGTGCCAGCAGATCCATACTAGGAGGGGCCAAAAACATTCAGTACTTC.

As regards this clone: This sample also contains other DNA sequences that code for the same CDR3. The chain's CDR3 is CASSLSRGGTEAFF. DNA of the CDR3: TGTGCCAGCAGTTTATCCAGGGGTGGTACTGAAGCTTTCTTT. The V and J genes are TRBV28 and TRBJ1-1; possibly TRBD1 for D (6 bases). CDR1 is MDHEN, CDR2 SYDVKM, per germline. Trimming left V 1 base short and J 5 bases short, with 11 bases between. CDR3 length: 14 amino acids.

V is TRBV4-3 and J is TRBJ2-3, with 11 bases lining up with TRBD2. Trimming removed 4 bases from V and 1 base from J; junction bases left unmatched: 16. CDR1 and CDR2 (germline): LGHNA, YSLEER. The CDR3 is 20 amino acids. The DNA of the CDR3 is TGCGCCAGCAGCCGACTCTGGGGTAGCGGGAGGGAGTTTGGCACAGATACGCAGTATTTT. Encoded protein: CASSRLWGSGREFGTDTQYF.

The V gene is TRBV7-2, the J gene TRBJ2-7; D is uncertain. This CDR3 spans 14 amino acids. The germline gives CDR1 SGHTA, CDR2 FQGNSA. Trimming removed 3 bases from V and 6 bases from J, with 15 bases in between. CDR3 loop: CASSLVHATSEQYF. The DNA of the CDR3 is TGTGCCAGCAGCTTGGTGCATGCCACCAGCGAGCAGTACTTC.

V gene TRBV2 combines with J gene TRBJ1-2, with D possibly matching TRBD1 (5 bases). This CDR3 has 15 residues. V was cut by 1 base and J by 8 bases, with 17 bases left in between. Germline CDR1 reads SNHLY; CDR2 reads FYNNEI. This chain's CDR3 is CASSEGPRAGNGYTF. The CDR3 DNA follows: TGTGCCAGCAGTGAAGGTCCAAGGGCAGGGAACGGCTACACCTTC.

The chain employs TRBV28 and TRBJ2-5; D remains unclear. The CDR3 is 16 residues long. Germline V gene sequence: CDR1 MDHEN, CDR2 SYDVKM. V dropped 1 base and J dropped 4 bases, with 16 bases sitting between them. The CDR3: CASSLSGYPVGETQYF. The CDR3 DNA reads as TGTGCCAGCAGTTTATCTGGCTACCCCGTGGGAGAGACCCAGTACTTC.

The rearrangement links TRBV7-9 to TRBJ2-7; D remains ambiguous. V lost 5 bases and J 5 bases, leaving 16 bases between the germline ends. This CDR3 comprises 14 residues. Germline CDR1 SEHNR, CDR2 FQNEAQ (reference sequence). The CDR3 loop reads CASSPLFTVHEQYF. As DNA, the CDR3 is TGTGCCAGCAGCCCCCTATTCACAGTACACGAGCAGTACTTC.

The rearrangement uses TRBV6-6 and TRBJ2-5; TRBD1 is a possible D gene (6 bases). Per germline, CDR1 MNHNY and CDR2 SVGAGI (reference sequence). The CDR3 runs to 15 residues. Between the trimmed V and J ends, which lost 1 base and 1 base, there was a span of 10 bases. The CDR3 here is CASSYYRVGQETQYF. CDR3 bases: TGTGCCAGCAGTTACTACAGGGTTGGCCAAGAGACCCAGTACTTC.

The gene calls are TRBV6-1 and TRBJ1-5; D may be TRBD1 (5 bases). Germline lookup yields CDR1 MNHNS and CDR2 SASEGT. The CDR3 is made up of 15 amino acids. V was trimmed by 3 bases and J by 7 bases, leaving 16 bases between them. The CDR3 sequence is CASSEGPLDGQPQHF. The CDR3 nucleotides read TGTGCCAGCAGTGAGGGACCGCTGGATGGACAGCCCCAGCATTTT.

The chain joins TRBV28 to TRBJ1-5; D uncertain. V lost 3 bases and J 6 bases, leaving 9 bases between the germline ends. Germline V gene data show CDR1 as MDHEN and CDR2 as SYDVKM. The CDR3 extends over 13 amino acids. The CDR3 DNA reads TGTGCCAGCAGTTTTATGGGGTTTCAGCCCCAGCATTTT. Its translation is CASSFMGFQPQHF.

J is TRBJ1-2 and V is TRBV5-6, with 11 bases identical to TRBD1. This CDR3 is 15 amino acids long. V dropped 0 bases and J dropped 4; count of bases not matched to a gene: 2. The V gene's germline CDR1 is SGHDT and CDR2 YYEEEE. In DNA, the CDR3 is TGTGCCAGCAGCTTGGTAGGACAGGGGGCCTATGGCTACACCTTC. It encodes CASSLVGQGAYGYTF.

The chain couples TRBV7-7 to TRBJ2-1, with TRBD2 identical over 9 bases. The junction had 12 bases not matched to a gene; V was cut back by 5 bases and J by 4 bases. Germline values: CDR1 SSHAT, CDR2 FNYEAQ (reference sequence). This CDR3 region has 17 residues. CDR3 nucleotide sequence: TGTGCCAGCAGCCGTTCCGGGGCGGGAGGGCCGTACAATGAGCAGTTCTTC. This encodes CASSRSGAGGPYNEQFF.

V usage is TRBV5-1 and J usage is TRBJ2-7; D uncertain. The CDR3 has 14 amino acids. Germline CDR1 and CDR2: SGHRS and YFSETQ. Trimming took 0 bases from V and 7 from J, leaving 14 bases between them. CDR3 protein: CASSLAAGPLEQYF. In DNA, the CDR3 is TGCGCCAGCAGCTTGGCGGCAGGCCCCCTGGAGCAGTACTTC.

The rearrangement links TRBV7-9 to TRBJ2-5; D is perhaps TRBD1 or TRBD2 (6 bases each). The CDR3 has 18 residues. V lost 5 bases and J lost 3, with 25 bases in between. The germline CDR1 and CDR2 sequences are SEHNR and FQNEAQ (reference sequence). The CDR3, as DNA: TGTGCCAGCAGCCCGGGGGCCCGGGAGATCTATGGGGAAGAGACCCAGTACTTC. This sequence encodes CASSPGAREIYGEETQYF.

This chain links TRBV7-7 with TRBJ1-1; D is unresolved. CDR3 length: 13 amino acids. Per the germline V gene, CDR1 is SSHAT and CDR2 is FNYEAQ (reference sequence). Deletions cut 3 bases from V and 2 bases from J, with 7 bases between. The CDR3 loop is CASSLGTNTEAFF. In DNA form, the CDR3 reads TGTGCCAGCAGCTTGGGAACTAACACTGAAGCTTTCTTT. The full variable domain, its missing parts supplied by reference TRBV7-7 and TRBJ1-1, is GAGVSQSPRYKVTKRGQDVTLRCDPISSHATLYWYQQALGQGPEFLTYFNYEAQPDKSGLPSDRFSAERPEGSISTLTIQRTEQRDSAMYRCASSLGTNTEAFFGQGTRLTVV.

This chain uses TRBV19 with TRBJ2-7; D is unresolved. There are 14 residues in the CDR3. Looked up from germline, CDR1 is LNHDA and CDR2 is SQIVND (reference sequence). V dropped 2 bases and J dropped 6 bases, with 14 bases sitting between them. CDR3 protein: CASSILTDKGEQYF. Written as DNA, the CDR3 is TGTGCCAGTAGTATATTAACCGATAAGGGCGAGCAGTACTTC.

This clone appeared once. The V and J genes are TRBV19 and TRBJ2-1, with 10 bases matching TRBD1. Unmatched junction bases numbered 7, after V lost 6 bases and J lost 8 bases. CDR1 LNHDA and CDR2 SQIVND come from the germline V gene (reference sequence). This CDR3 has 14 amino acids. Here the CDR3 DNA reads TGTGCCAGTAGACCGGGACAGGGGAGTTATGAGCAGTTCTTC. Translated, it gives CASRPGQGSYEQFF.

The V gene is TRBV4-1, the J gene TRBJ2-1; 9 nucleotides align to TRBD2. Trimming at V came to 1 base and at J to 2 bases, leaving 3 bases not matched to a gene. The germline V gene encodes CDR1 MGHRA and CDR2 YSYEKL. The CDR3 sequence is 16 residues long. CDR3 sequence: CASSQVTSGPYNEQFF. The CDR3 DNA is TGCGCCAGCAGCCAAGTGACTAGCGGACCCTACAATGAGCAGTTCTTC.